These 22 T cell receptor beta chains came from one sample sequenced in a study of vaccination and CD4 T cells after COVID-19. Treatment given: roughly 10-day PBMC culture with coronavirus spike peptide pools or control peptides (ViraFEST assay). One should note that the unexposed donor's CD4+ T cells were collected before the COVID-19 pandemic (2011-2018). The Oncomine TCR Beta short-read assay was what sequenced the DNA obtained from cultured CD4+ T cells. TCRdb re-called the PCR reads with MiXCR, one entry per CDR3 protein. The repertoire holds about 6,000 distinct CDR3 sequences, about 51% seen once, with approximately 25% in the top ten. No antigen has been identified for these receptors. What was sequenced was CD4+ T cells from blood, cultured in vitro. All receptors come from a human donor in good health.

The chain joins TRBV6-5 to TRBJ1-5; D possibly corresponds to TRBD1 (5 bases). The CDR3 consists of 14 residues. Trimming removed 4 bases from V and 3 bases from J, with 10 bases in between. Germline V gene data show CDR1 as MNHEY and CDR2 as SVGAGI. CDR3 in DNA: TGTGCCAGCAGTTCACAGGTCAACAATCAGCCCCAGCATTTT. Protein sequence: CASSSQVNNQPQHF.

This clonotype was counted between two and nine times. The J gene is TRBJ1-2, the V gene TRBV19; TRBD1 might be the D (5 bases). The V gene lost 5 bases and the J gene lost 4 bases, with 8 bases spanning the gap. Germline CDR1 and CDR2: LNHDA and SQIVND (reference sequence). The CDR3 is 12 amino acids. The CDR3 here is CASSGDGYGYTF. For the CDR3, the DNA is TGTGCCAGTAGTGGGGACGGCTATGGCTACACCTTC.

V usage is TRBV20-1 and J usage is TRBJ2-1; 11 nucleotides agree with TRBD2. The V gene end was trimmed by 4 bases and the J gene end by 15 bases; junction bases not matched to a gene: 8. This CDR3 region has 12 residues. The germline gives CDR1 DFQATT, CDR2 SNEGSKA (reference sequence). This chain's CDR3 is CSATGLAENPFF. In nucleotides, the CDR3 is TGCAGTGCTACGGGACTAGCGGAAAACCCGTTCTTC.

The table lists this clonotype with a few counts. The chain combines TRBV7-2 with TRBJ2-2; D remains unclear. V gave up 1 base and J gave up 3 bases, with 12 bases separating them. Germline assignment: CDR1 SGHTA and CDR2 FQGNSA. There are 16 residues in the CDR3. The CDR3 is CASSLGILQYTGELFF. The CDR3 DNA reads as TGTGCCAGCAGCTTAGGAATCCTCCAGTACACCGGGGAGCTGTTTTTT. Full variable domain (rest looked up from reference TRBV7-2 and TRBJ2-2): GAGVSQSPSNKVTEKGKDVELRCDPISGHTALYWYRQSLGQGLEFLIYFQGNSAPDKSGLPSDRFSAERTGGSVSTLTIQRTQQEDSAVYLCASSLGILQYTGELFFGEGSRLTVL.

This sequence joins TRBV12-3 or TRBV12-4 and TRBJ2-1; D gene uncertain. V was clipped by 6 bases and J by 4 bases, with 7 bases between them. The CDR3 has 12 amino acids. In DNA, the CDR3 is TGTGCCAGCAGCCCCGGATACAATGAGCAGTTCTTC. This codes for CASSPGYNEQFF.

This clonotype was observed a few times. The V gene is TRBV6-1, the J gene TRBJ1-2; D ambiguous. Germline CDR1 is MNHNS and CDR2 is SASEGT. This CDR3 spans 12 amino acids. V was pared by 8 bases and J by 8 bases, with 15 bases between. The CDR3 nucleotides read TGTGCCAGCGCCATGGCTGCGAGGGGCTACACCTTC. It encodes CASAMAARGYTF.

This chain connects TRBV30 to TRBJ1-2; 9 bases are shared with TRBD1. V shed 2 bases and J 4 bases; nucleotides not matched to a gene: 5. There are 14 residues in the CDR3. Looked up from germline, CDR1 is GTSNPN and CDR2 is SVGIG (reference sequence). The CDR3 here is CAWSRQGDVYGYTF. Written as DNA, the CDR3 is TGTGCCTGGAGTAGACAGGGGGACGTCTATGGCTACACCTTC.

This rearrangement joins TRBV7-2 to TRBJ2-7; 11 bases are shared with TRBD1. Trimming took 5 bases from V and 6 from J; bases not matched to a gene: 9. The CDR3 extends over 15 amino acids. CDR1 and CDR2 from the germline V gene are SGHTA and FQGNSA. CDR3 amino acids: CASSQVGTGGSEQYF. The CDR3 DNA reads TGTGCCAGCAGCCAGGTGGGGACAGGGGGTTCCGAGCAGTACTTC.

This sequence joins TRBV11-2 and TRBJ2-3; no firm D call. CDR3 length: 15 amino acids. CDR1 is SGHAT and CDR2 is FQNNGV in the germline V gene. Trimming shortened V by 4 bases and J by 0 bases, and 11 bases separated the two germline ends. CDR3 nucleotides: TGTGCCAGCAGCTCTCCCAGGTTGAGCACAGATACGCAGTATTTT. Its protein product is CASSSPRLSTDTQYF. The full variable domain, in which reference TRBV11-2 and TRBJ2-3 provide the parts outside the CDR3, is EAGVAQSPRYKIIEKRQSVAFWCNPISGHATLYWYQQILGQGPKLLIQFQNNGVVDDSQLPKDRFSAERLKGVDSTLKIQPAKLEDSAVYLCASSSPRLSTDTQYFGPGTRLTVL.

The J gene is TRBJ1-1, the V gene TRBV29-1; D gene uncertain. Trimming pared 7 bases from V and 3 bases from J, leaving 9 bases between. The CDR3 runs to 11 residues. Germline CDR1 reads SQVTM; CDR2 reads ANQGSEA. The CDR3 sequence: CSASRDTEAFF. DNA of the CDR3: TGCAGCGCGAGTAGGGACACTGAAGCTTTCTTT.

The table lists this clonotype with a few counts. This chain joins TRBV7-2 and TRBJ1-1; D gene uncertain. The ends were cut back, 5 bases at V and 1 base at J, with 14 bases in the middle. This CDR3 comprises 15 residues. Germline CDR1 reads SGHTA; CDR2 reads FQGNSA. Here the CDR3 reads CASSIGSFGNTEAFF. As DNA, the CDR3 is TGTGCCAGCAGCATAGGGAGTTTTGGGAACACTGAAGCTTTCTTT. The full variable domain, its missing parts supplied by reference TRBV7-2 and TRBJ1-1, is GAGVSQSPSNKVTEKGKDVELRCDPISGHTALYWYRQSLGQGLEFLIYFQGNSAPDKSGLPSDRFSAERTGGSVSTLTIQRTQQEDSAVYLCASSIGSFGNTEAFFGQGTRLTVV.

This clonotype was picked up one time. V usage is TRBV6-2 or TRBV6-3 and J usage is TRBJ2-2, with 8 positions matching TRBD1. Losses at the gene ends were 7 bases for V and 0 bases for J; bases not matched to a gene: 16. This CDR3 has 19 residues. CDR1 and CDR2 from the germline V gene are MNHEY and SVGEGT. The chain's CDR3 is CASKFSTGQGSANTGELFF. The CDR3, as DNA: TGTGCCAGCAAGTTTTCTACTGGACAGGGAAGTGCGAACACCGGGGAGCTGTTTTTT.

This chain joins TRBV7-2 and TRBJ1-2, with D unresolved. V was pared by 5 bases and J by 5 bases, with 12 bases between. The germline gives CDR1 SGHTA, CDR2 FQGNSA. This CDR3 is 13 amino acids long. The CDR3 sequence is CASSPWTGYGYTF. In DNA form, the CDR3 reads TGTGCCAGCAGCCCCTGGACCGGGTATGGCTACACCTTC. The full variable domain, rest sourced from reference TRBV7-2 and TRBJ1-2, is GAGVSQSPSNKVTEKGKDVELRCDPISGHTALYWYRQSLGQGLEFLIYFQGNSAPDKSGLPSDRFSAERTGGSVSTLTIQRTQQEDSAVYLCASSPWTGYGYTFGSGTRLTVV.

V and J are TRBV6-5 and TRBJ1-1; no firm D call. CDR1 is MNHEY and CDR2 is SVGAGI in the germline V gene. Deletions cut 3 bases from V and 1 base from J, with 15 bases between. The CDR3 is made up of 16 amino acids. The CDR3 bases are TGTGCCAGCAGTTATAGACGGGGAATTGGGAACACTGAAGCTTTCTTT. It specifies CASSYRRGIGNTEAFF.

This chain joins TRBV7-2 and TRBJ2-3; 8 bases map to TRBD1. The germline V gene has CDR1 SGHTA and CDR2 FQGNSA. The CDR3 length is 14 residues. With 1 base clipped from V and 11 bases from J, the junction kept 8 bases outside the gene matches. Here the CDR3 reads CASSLDNRGTGQYF. The CDR3 DNA is TGTGCCAGCAGCTTAGACAACAGGGGGACGGGGCAGTATTTT.

This clonotype has a single count. The rearrangement uses TRBV4-2 and TRBJ2-7; 8 bases align to TRBD2. V lost 4 bases, J lost 2 bases, and 4 bases stayed unmatched. This CDR3 is built from 14 residues. Germline CDR1 LGHNA, CDR2 YNFKEQ. Here the CDR3 DNA reads TGTGCCAGCAGCCCCACTAGCGGTACCTACGAGCAGTACTTC. This gives the protein CASSPTSGTYEQYF.

This clonotype was detected a few times. The chain combines TRBV20-1 with TRBJ2-3, with 7 positions matching TRBD2. This CDR3 has 18 residues. The J segment lost 0 bases and the V segment lost 1 base, leaving 13 bases of the junction unmatched. Germline CDR1 is DFQATT and CDR2 is SNEGSKA (reference sequence). The CDR3 loop is CSARGLALGADSTDTQYF. The CDR3 DNA is TGCAGTGCTAGAGGACTAGCTTTAGGAGCGGATAGCACAGATACGCAGTATTTT.

This clonotype was seen only a few times. DNA of the CDR3: TGTGCCAGCAGCTTACGGCAGGGACTAGCGGGAGGTAGCACAGATACGCAGTATTTT. Translating gives CASSLRQGLAGGSTDTQYF. This sequence joins TRBV7-2 and TRBJ2-3; 15 bases line up with TRBD2. With 2 bases clipped from V and 0 bases from J, the junction kept 6 bases outside the gene matches. The germline gives CDR1 SGHTA, CDR2 FQGNSA. The CDR3 contains 19 residues.

V gene TRBV30 combines with J gene TRBJ1-5; unclear D gene. Germline V gives CDR1 GTSNPN, CDR2 SVGIG (reference sequence). V lost 0 bases, J lost 0 bases, and 6 bases lay in between. This CDR3 is 14 amino acids long. The CDR3 protein is CAWSVEDSNQPQHF. CDR3 in DNA: TGTGCCTGGAGTGTTGAGGATAGCAATCAGCCCCAGCATTTT.

On this clonotype itself: The junction departs from the called germline gene at one end, perhaps through a read error. The chain joins TRBV5-1 to TRBJ2-5, with TRBD1 matching 8 bases. The CDR3 extends over 14 amino acids. Germline values: CDR1 SGHRS, CDR2 YFSETQ. The DNA for the CDR3 is TGCGCCAGCGGCTTCCCAGGGGGCGGAGAGACCCAGTACTTC. Amino acids: CASGFPGGGETQYF.

The V gene is TRBV4-3, the J gene TRBJ1-6, with D perhaps TRBD1 (6 bases). The V and J ends lost 5 bases and 5 bases respectively, with 13 bases between them. This CDR3 has 15 amino acids. Germline V gives CDR1 LGHNA, CDR2 YSLEER. CDR3 DNA sequence: TGCGCCAGCAGCGCAGGGGCCACCAATAATTCACCCCTCCACTTT. This encodes CASSAGATNNSPLHF.

This clonotype was counted between two and nine times. At one end, the junction sequence differs from germline, possibly due to a read error. The chain is built from TRBV11-2 and TRBJ1-2, with D possibly being TRBD1 (5 bases). The CDR3 totals 16 residues. Germline CDR1 and CDR2: SGHAT and FQNNGV. DNA of the CDR3: TGTGCCAGCAGCTCGTACTCGGACCGGGACGGCTATGGCTACGCCTTC. Encoded protein: CASSSYSDRDGYGYAF.